A selection of T cell receptor beta chains follows, all from one sample in a study of patients and donors after allogeneic stem cell transplantation. A single record per CDR3 protein comes from TCRdb applying MiXCR to the RT-PCR reads. The table lists approximately 200,000 distinct CDR3 sequences, over 30% of them singletons. The source material was blood, either unsorted or a sorted T cell fraction (not recorded which). These receptor sequences come from a human donor who was either an allogeneic HSCT recipient or a stem cell or donor lymphocyte infusion donor (not recorded which). It is not recorded whose cells these are; they may come from a transplant donor. Each CDR3 is given with its conserved first and last residue. The D gene is left open where the match is weak. Where a row states a size, it is once, few, many or the class of an expanded clone; other rows omit it.

d_gene	v_gene	j_gene	abundance	CDR3nt	CDR3aa
NA	TRBV5-5	TRBJ1-1	NA	TGTACCAGCATAGGTTCGATGAACACTGAAGCTTTCTTT	CTSIGSMNTEAFF
NA	TRBV12-3/TRBV12-4	TRBJ1-2	NA	TGTGCCAGCAGTTTTAACCCCAGGGCCTATGGCTACACCTTC	CASSFNPRAYGYTF
NA	TRBV7-9	TRBJ1-2	few	TGTGCCAGCAGGCAAACTCCCCTCAGGGGCTACACCTTC	CASRQTPLRGYTF
TRBD1	TRBV10-3	TRBJ2-1	many	TGTGCCATCAGTGAGTCGCAGACAGGGCACAATGAGCAGTTCTTC	CAISESQTGHNEQFF
TRBD1	TRBV11-3	TRBJ2-7	NA	TGTGCCAGCAGCTTAGGATCGGGACAGGCGTACGAGCAGTACTTC	CASSLGSGQAYEQYF
NA	TRBV3-1	TRBJ1-2	NA	TGTGCCAGCAGCCGCGAGGGAATCTATGGCTACACCTTC	CASSREGIYGYTF
NA	TRBV2	TRBJ1-6	few	TGTGCCAGCGGAGCAGGTTATAATTCACCCCTCCACTTT	CASGAGYNSPLHF
NA	TRBV12-3/TRBV12-4	TRBJ1-1	few	TGTGCCAGTTCTCGGAGGGCCGCTAACACTGAAGCTTTCTTT	CASSRRAANTEAFF
NA	TRBV10-3	TRBJ2-7	NA	TGTGCCATCAGTGGGGCAGGGGCGAACGAGCAGTACTTC	CAISGAGANEQYF
NA	TRBV20-1	TRBJ1-3	NA	TGCAGTGCTCCAGGGCGCCGCTCTGGAAACACCATATATTTT	CSAPGRRSGNTIYF
TRBD2	TRBV28	TRBJ2-3	NA	TGTGCCAGCAGTTCCCCCGGGACTAGCGGCACAGATACGCAGTATTTT	CASSSPGTSGTDTQYF
TRBD1	TRBV6-2/TRBV6-3	TRBJ2-2	once	TGTGCCAGCAGTTCCACAGGGGCCTACACCGGGGAGCTGTTTTTT	CASSSTGAYTGELFF
NA	TRBV4-3	TRBJ1-3	few	TGCGCCAGCAGCCAAGTTTTCAGGGGCTCTGGAAACACCATATATTTT	CASSQVFRGSGNTIYF
TRBD1	TRBV6-1	TRBJ1-4	few	TGTGCCAGCAGACAGGGGGCAAGTGAAAAACTGTTTTTT	CASRQGASEKLFF
NA	TRBV6-6	TRBJ2-5	few	TGTGCCAGCAGTTACTCGAAGCGGGCGATTCAAGAGACCCAGTACTTC	CASSYSKRAIQETQYF
NA	TRBV5-1	TRBJ2-5	NA	TGCGCCAGCAGCCCCAGGACAGCGCGTACGGAGACCCAGTACTTC	CASSPRTARTETQYF
NA	TRBV7-7	TRBJ1-1	NA	TGTGCCAGCAGCCCCCTATCGGGGGGAATAGATGGAATGAACACTGAAGCTTTCTTT	CASSPLSGGIDGMNTEAFF
TRBD2	TRBV3-1	TRBJ2-7	once	TGTGCCAGCAGCCAAGCCAGCGGGGGGGCCTACGAGCAGTACTTC	CASSQASGGAYEQYF
TRBD1	TRBV3-1	TRBJ1-5	few	TGTGCCAGCAGCCAAGGGCAGGGGGCCGGTCAGCCCCAGCATTTT	CASSQGQGAGQPQHF
NA	TRBV4-3	TRBJ2-2	NA	TGCGCCAGCAGCCTGAACCCGACAGTGAACACCGGGGAGCTGTTTTTT	CASSLNPTVNTGELFF
NA	TRBV5-1	TRBJ1-2	few	TGCGCCAGCAGCTCCGGACAGCCCTATGGCTACACCTTC	CASSSGQPYGYTF
TRBD1	TRBV20-1	TRBJ1-1	few	TGCAGTGCTAGAGCATTGACAGGGATCAACACTGAAGCTTTCTTT	CSARALTGINTEAFF
NA	TRBV15	TRBJ1-4	few	TGTGCCACCAGCAGAGCCCTGGGTGAAAAACTGTTTTTT	CATSRALGEKLFF
NA	TRBV29-1	TRBJ2-1	NA	TGCAGCGTTGAAGACCTGGGCTATGAGCAGTTCTTC	CSVEDLGYEQFF
NA	TRBV20-1	TRBJ2-1	few	TGCAGTGCTAGAGATTTCAGGGGAACAAATGAGCAGTTCTTC	CSARDFRGTNEQFF
NA	TRBV20-1	TRBJ1-2	NA	TGCAAATGCGGCAGGGATGGCTACACCTTC	CKCGRDGYTF
NA	TRBV27	TRBJ1-5	NA	TGTGCCAGCAGTTCGGATTACTTTAGGGGGAGCAATCAGCCCCAGCATTTT	CASSSDYFRGSNQPQHF
TRBD1	TRBV6-2/TRBV6-3	TRBJ2-4	NA	TGTGCCAGCAGTCGTACAGGGGGTCAGAACATTCAGTACTTC	CASSRTGGQNIQYF
NA	TRBV5-6	TRBJ2-5	once	TGTGCCAGCAGCTTGGCCTTAGAGCAAGAGACCCAGTACTTC	CASSLALEQETQYF